Reported below is one T cell receptor beta chain. Its target is not known. ViraFEST assay sequencing came after antigen-specific CD4+ T cells were expanded with viral peptide pools. A roughly ten-day culture period preceded the isolation of CD4+ T cells. Prior SARS-CoV-2 infection was absent in the vaccine recipients, as shown by negative nucleocapsid antibodies. Peptides at about 9.9 ug/ml and IL-2 at 9.5 to 10 IU/ml were added to roughly 2 million PBMC per well. Each culture had half its medium swapped for IL-2 medium on days 3 and 7. This entry comes from a study of vaccination effects on CD4 cells after COVID-19. Background on the study: Each participant was administered two doses of either the BNT162b2 or the mRNA-1273 vaccine. Study results and caveats: Common cold coronavirus cross-reactivity was shown by only 1 of 255 vaccine-induced clones in healthy vaccinees.

Using immunoSEQ multiplex PCR, the repertoire was profiled, and TCRdb retains in-frame clones only, with some absent. The data hold under 80,000 clones, with 60% to 85% observed a single time. The CDR3 has 15 amino acids. CDR1 is MNHEY and CDR2 is SVGEGT in the germline V gene. The trim removed 2 bases at V and 2 bases at J, leaving 2 bases unmatched. The TCR comes from a human donor who received a COVID-19 vaccine. The rearrangement uses TRBV6-2 or TRBV6-3 and TRBJ2-7; TRBD1 aligns across 11 bases. The sample consisted of CD4+ T cells from PBMCs cultured with SARS-CoV-2 spike peptides, taken before COVID-19 vaccination. CDR3 protein: CASSYGQGATYEQYV. CDR3 bases: TGTGCCAGCAGTTACGGACAGGGGGCGACCTACGAGCAGTACGTC.